The source of this T cell receptor (beta chain) is a study of blood T cell repertoires in COVID-19 (dated by TCRdb to the early 2020s). Looking at the study overall: The collaborator samples originated in the United States, Italy and Spain and spanned the acute and convalescent phases of COVID-19. The prospective study material was composed of cDNA or gDNA derived from T cells, B-cell-depleted T cells, or PBMCs. The repertoires were released in a freely available public database intended as a resource for research on the immune response to SARS-CoV-2. The samples were drawn from the first 160 participants of the ongoing ImmuneRACE study and from some 1,300 subjects provided by 6 global collaborators. Where HLA class I and class II types were available, the types were taken from metadata supplied by the sample provider, not from assay-based typing. Deeply sampled blood TCRbeta repertoires from subjects exposed to, actively infected with, or recovered from COVID-19 were included in the dataset. A de-identified subject ID, COVID-19 status, age in years and sex were almost always included in the sample metadata.

TCRbeta CDR3 regions were amplified from genomic DNA using the immunoSEQ Assay, a bias-controlled multiplex PCR. The study's processing was this. Within the assay, amplification of reference gene primers was used to estimate how many nucleated cells each sample contained. Sequence reads were collapsed and filtered to measure the absolute abundance of every unique TCRbeta CDR3 rearrangement. For each sample, productive Simpson clonality was calculated by taking the square root of Simpson's diversity index across productive rearrangements. Held by TCRdb, this immuneACCESS table contains in-frame sequences only and omits some clones. Under half of the omission traces to an unresolved V gene where checked; the cause of the rest is unknown. V and J calls and clone size are copied from that table; D and trimming were computed from the DNA. Across this sample there are under 450,000 clones, with approximately 87% seen only once. Clones ranked in the top ten supply 1% to 1.5% of the sample.

Findings and caveats that apply to the study as a whole: The quantity of clinical and demographic metadata differed by source and by participant and was supplied without curation.

Enrolling through a virtual design, the prospective study's participants ranged in age from roughly 18 to 95 years and lived across approximately 25 United States geographic areas. To assign participants to cohorts, the prospective study relied on clinical history that participants themselves reported in a screening survey and a study questionnaire. Recovered participants in ImmuneRACE Cohort 3 were defined by two consecutive negative NP/OP PCR tests, clearance by a healthcare professional, or resolution of symptoms. Each participant in the prospective study had whole blood, serum and a nasopharyngeal or oropharyngeal swab collected by mobile phlebotomists. Additional blood draws and questionnaires over an approximately two-month period could optionally be provided by prospective study participants. Before DNA extraction, prospective study blood samples were shipped either frozen or at room temperature.

The CDR3 runs 14 residues from the cysteine to the phenylalanine. The entry retains the CDR3 DNA only, 42 bases that are in frame from base 1. Per the germline V gene, MNHNS is the CDR1 and SASEGT is the CDR2. V is clipped by 2 bases and J by 7 bases, and the sequence between their germline boundaries is 15 bases long. As to this clone: No cognate antigen has been identified for it. Per-nucleotide qualities are absent, and no much larger clonotype sits a single base away.

Recombination linked TRBV6-1 to TRBJ2-7; TRBD2 is a weak D gene call, 7 bases matching. The sequencing sample was made of PBMCs or T cells enriched from blood (not recorded which). This TCR was recovered from a man in his thirties or forties who had recovered from COVID-19. This receptor carries the CDR3 CASSELRGAREQYF. The DNA sequence follows: TGTGCCAGCAGTGAATTACGGGGGGCGCGGGAGCAGTACTTC.